The 14 T cell receptor beta chains below all came from one sample that was sequenced in a study of blood T cell repertoires in COVID-19. The method was immunoSEQ multiplex PCR; TCRdb's version includes in-frame clones alone and lacks a portion of them. The sample yields tens of thousands of clones, around 89% seen once. Sequenced input: peripheral blood. Receptor source: a woman aged 55-70 years with acute or convalescent COVID-19.

The V and J genes are TRBV15 and TRBJ2-3, with TRBD2 matching 10 bases. The length of the CDR3 is 18 residues. Germline V gene sequence: CDR1 LNHNV, CDR2 YYDKDF (reference sequence). V lost 2 bases and J lost 4; bases outside the gene matches: 12. Written as DNA, the CDR3 is TGTGCCACCAGCAGAATATTCCTAGCGGGGGCGGCCGCAGATACGCAGTATTTT. It is translated as CATSRIFLAGAAADTQYF.

This clone was picked up one time. The V and J genes are TRBV6-1 and TRBJ1-1; no clear D gene. V lost 2 bases and J lost 3, with 7 bases in between. CDR1 is MNHNS, CDR2 SASEGT, per germline. This CDR3 has 13 residues. CDR3 in DNA: TGTGCCAGCAGTGAAAGAACAGACACTGAAGCTTTCTTT. Encoded protein: CASSERTDTEAFF.

The V and J genes are TRBV5-4 and TRBJ1-4; maybe TRBD1 (5 bases). Germline assignment: CDR1 SGHNT and CDR2 YYREEE (reference sequence). Trimming stripped 1 base from V and 13 bases from J, with 35 bases between. The CDR3 is 20 amino acids. This CDR3 is CASSLLIMGSDNEKWGGLFF. Written as DNA, the CDR3 is TGTGCCAGCAGCTTGCTAATAATGGGGAGTGACAATGAAAAATGGGGGGGACTGTTTTTT.

The chain carries TRBV5-1 and TRBJ1-6; 11 nucleotides match TRBD1. Germline assignment: CDR1 SGHRS and CDR2 YFSETQ. The CDR3 runs 15 residues. Trimming removed 2 bases from V and 10 bases from J; junction bases left unmatched: 5. CDR3 sequence reads: CASSLGQGAGSPLHF. The CDR3 bases are TGCGCCAGCAGCTTAGGACAGGGGGCAGGGTCACCCCTCCACTTT.

The V call is TRBV6-2 or TRBV6-3, the J call TRBJ1-1; weak D call: TRBD1 (5 bases). This CDR3 spans 11 amino acids. The V gene's germline CDR1 is MNHEY and CDR2 SVGEGT. V lost 5 bases, J lost 10 bases, and 11 bases lay in between. Here the CDR3 reads CASSALQAAFF. The DNA for the CDR3 is TGTGCCAGCAGTGCACTACAGGCAGCTTTCTTT.

V usage is TRBV6-6 and J usage is TRBJ1-2; maybe TRBD1 (5 bases). V gave up 7 bases and J gave up 4 bases, with 13 bases separating them. This CDR3 comprises 13 residues. Germline-derived CDR1 and CDR2 are MNHNY and SVGAGI (reference sequence). The CDR3 sequence: CASTSGKAYGYTF. CDR3 nucleotide sequence: TGTGCCAGCACCTCAGGGAAGGCCTATGGCTACACCTTC.

The chain employs TRBV7-9 and TRBJ2-3; 7 bases agree with TRBD2. V gave up 5 bases and J gave up 1 base; unmatched junction bases: 6. Per the germline V gene, CDR1 is SEHNR and CDR2 is FQNEAQ (reference sequence). This CDR3 has 15 residues. CDR3 sequence: CASSRGESGTDTQYF. The DNA of the CDR3 is TGTGCCAGCAGCCGGGGGGAATCGGGCACAGATACGCAGTATTTT.

The chain joins TRBV6-5 to TRBJ1-3; D uncertain. The V and J ends lost 7 bases and 7 bases respectively, with 11 bases between them. Germline values: CDR1 MNHEY, CDR2 SVGAGI. This CDR3 is built from 12 residues. The CDR3 nucleotides are TGTGCCAGCACAAGTCTCGGGAACACCATATATTTT. It encodes CASTSLGNTIYF.

DNA of the CDR3: TGTGCCAGCAGTCCCAACTACAATGAGCAGTTCTTC. Its translation is CASSPNYNEQFF. The chain joins TRBV27 to TRBJ2-1; no definite D call. Trimming pared 5 bases from V and 3 bases from J, leaving 5 bases between. CDR1 is MNHEY, CDR2 SMNVEV, per germline (reference sequence). CDR3 length equals 12 residues.

The chain employs TRBV19 and TRBJ2-3; 9 bases are a match to TRBD1. Per the germline V gene, CDR1 is LNHDA and CDR2 is SQIVND (reference sequence). There are 15 residues in the CDR3. The junction had 10 bases not matched to a gene; V was cut back by 9 bases and J by 3 bases. CDR3 amino acids: CASRYRDRATDTQYF. CDR3 nucleotides: TGTGCCAGCCGATACCGGGACAGGGCTACAGATACGCAGTATTTT.

The J gene is TRBJ2-7, the V gene TRBV6-5, with a weak D call TRBD2 (6 bases). V lost 8 bases to trimming and J lost 5 bases, with 16 bases between them. The CDR3 is 13 residues long. Germline CDR1 MNHEY, CDR2 SVGAGI. CDR3 bases: TGTGCCAGCGCCCTCGGAGGGTCGGACGAGCAGTACGTC. Translating gives CASALGGSDEQYV.

The chain employs TRBV19 and TRBJ2-1; D is unresolved. The CDR3 extends over 16 amino acids. The ends were cut back, 7 bases at V and 1 base at J, with 17 bases in the middle. Germline V gene lookup returns CDR1 LNHDA and CDR2 SQIVND (reference sequence). CDR3 DNA: TGTGCCAGTAAGACAAACGCGAGAACTTCCTACAATGAGCAGTTCTTC. Translating gives CASKTNARTSYNEQFF.

The V gene is TRBV6-5, the J gene TRBJ2-5; 8 bases map to TRBD1. The CDR3 runs to 14 residues. V was pared by 5 bases and J by 5 bases, with 7 bases of the junction left unmatched. Germline-derived CDR1 and CDR2 are MNHEY and SVGAGI. The CDR3, as DNA: TGTGCCAGCAGTCACCGGACAGGGAGTGAGACCCAGTACTTC. The encoded protein is CASSHRTGSETQYF.

The genes are TRBV11-1 and TRBJ1-6; D gene ambiguous. The CDR3 extends over 14 amino acids. V was cut by 1 base and J by 9 bases, with 10 bases left in between. Germline CDR1 SGHAT, CDR2 FQDESV (reference sequence). The CDR3, as DNA: TGTGCCAGCAGCTTAGGGGTGGGCTTTTCACCCCTCCACTTT. Translating gives CASSLGVGFSPLHF.